The 10 T cell receptor beta chains below come from one sample, sequenced in a study of cytomegalovirus exposure and HLA in healthy donors. 13 Jbeta primers and 60 Vbeta primers were used for the PCR. Sequencing used immunoSEQ multiplex PCR; TCRdb keeps in-frame clones, though not all of them. The sample has about 190,000 clones; around 79% are singletons. The sequenced sample consisted of PBMCs. The source of these receptors is a woman aged 18-30 years in good health and CMV-seronegative.

J is TRBJ1-6 and V is TRBV25-1; D unresolved. V was cut by 7 bases and J by 13 bases, with 23 bases left in between. CDR1 is MGHDK, CDR2 SYGVNS, per germline. This CDR3 is built from 15 residues. CDR3 region: CASTATGSVNFPLHF. The CDR3 DNA reads as TGTGCCAGCACTGCCACGGGATCAGTAAATTTCCCCCTCCACTTT.

This clone was counted a single time. This chain links TRBV6-4 with TRBJ2-1; 9 bases are shared with TRBD2. The CDR3 covers 18 residues. Trimming removed 4 bases from V and 1 base from J; junction bases left unmatched: 11. Germline-derived CDR1 and CDR2 are MRHNA and SNTAGT. In nucleotides, the CDR3 is TGTGCCAGCAGTGTTGGCGGGAGGGCCGTGTTTTCCTACAATGAGCAGTTCTTC. It yields the protein CASSVGGRAVFSYNEQFF.

The chain carries TRBV6-5 and TRBJ1-5; no firm D call. There are 14 residues in the CDR3. The V gene's germline CDR1 is MNHEY and CDR2 SVGAGI. Trimming shortened V by 6 bases and J by 0 bases, and 9 bases separated the two germline ends. For the CDR3, the DNA is TGTGCCAGCAGCCTTACACCTAGCAATCAGCCCCAGCATTTT. Protein sequence: CASSLTPSNQPQHF.

CDR3 coding DNA: TGCAGCGTTGAAGCGTATGGGACAGGAACGGGCTACACCTTC. Translating gives CSVEAYGTGTGYTF. The J gene is TRBJ1-2, the V gene TRBV29-1, with TRBD1 matching over 8 bases. Per the germline V gene, CDR1 is SQVTM and CDR2 is ANQGSEA. The length of the CDR3 is 14 residues. V shed 1 base, J shed 8 bases, and the junction held 9 bases outside the gene matches. The full variable domain, in which reference TRBV29-1 and TRBJ1-2 provide the parts outside the CDR3, is SAVISQKPSRDICQRGTSLTIQCQVDSQVTMMFWYRQQPGQSLTLIATANQGSEATYESGFVIDKFPISRPNLTFSTLTVSNMSPEDSSIYLCSVEAYGTGTGYTFGSGTRLTVV.

The CDR3 protein is CASSGDRDTSPLHF. The DNA for the CDR3 is TGTGCCAGCAGCGGGGACAGGGATACTTCACCCCTCCACTTT. V and J are TRBV11-1 and TRBJ1-6, with TRBD1 matching 9 bases. The CDR3 is 14 amino acids. Trimming cost V 5 bases and J 9 bases; bases outside gene matches: 5. Germline lookup yields CDR1 SGHAT and CDR2 FQDESV (reference sequence).

In this sample, this clone turned up once. The chain carries TRBV9 and TRBJ2-5; perhaps TRBD2 as D (6 bases). The V end was cut by 4 bases, the J end by 5 bases, with 18 bases between. The CDR3 has 15 amino acids. Germline V lookup: CDR1 SGDLS, CDR2 YYNGEE. The CDR3 loop is CASSPGDLVEETQYF. CDR3 bases: TGTGCCAGCAGCCCGGGGGACCTTGTGGAGGAGACCCAGTACTTC.

The chain carries TRBV28 and TRBJ2-7; TRBD2 matches at 14 bases. Germline CDR1 MDHEN, CDR2 SYDVKM. J gave up 0 bases and V 4 bases, and 5 bases lay outside the gene matches. This CDR3 comprises 17 residues. The CDR3 DNA follows: TGTGCCAGCAGTTCCGGTGGGACTAGCGGGAGCTCCTACGAGCAGTACTTC. It is translated as CASSSGGTSGSSYEQYF.

The chain is built from TRBV27 and TRBJ1-1; a weak D match, TRBD1 (5 bases). CDR3 size: 12 residues. CDR1 and CDR2 (germline): MNHEY, SMNVEV (reference sequence). Trimming shortened V by 5 bases and J by 11 bases, and 15 bases separated the two germline ends. For the CDR3, the DNA is TGTGCCAGCAGTCTTACAGGAGGGGAGGCTTTCTTT. Its translation is CASSLTGGEAFF.

V usage is TRBV7-9 and J usage is TRBJ1-2; 7 positions match TRBD1. The CDR3 sequence is 12 residues long. V lost 7 bases and J lost 4; bases outside the gene matches: 3. Germline V gene sequence: CDR1 SEHNR, CDR2 FQNEAQ (reference sequence). The CDR3 nucleotides read TGTGCCAGCACCGGGGACAGCTATGGCTACACCTTC. Protein sequence: CASTGDSYGYTF.

The gene calls are TRBV6-5 and TRBJ1-1; 7 bases align to TRBD1. This CDR3 comprises 15 residues. J lost 1 base, V lost 4 bases, and 6 bases had no gene match. Per the germline V gene, CDR1 is MNHEY and CDR2 is SVGAGI. In DNA form, the CDR3 reads TGTGCCAGCAGTTCACACAGGGGACAGAACACTGAAGCTTTCTTT. Its translation: CASSSHRGQNTEAFF.